This passage covers 13 T cell receptor beta chains from one sample sequenced in a study of CD8 T cells in Susac syndrome. Random hexamers were used to reverse transcribe the RNA input (about 0.45 to 1 ug). TCRdb ran MiXCR on the immunoSEQ multiplex PCR reads and lists one entry per CDR3 protein. The table lists about 130,000 distinct CDR3 sequences, around 96% of them singletons, with under 0.095% in the top ten. Sample: CD4+ T cells from PBMCs. Every receptor here comes from a human donor in good health.

This clonotype has a single count. The chain joins TRBV11-2 to TRBJ2-7; 10 positions match TRBD1. V lost 6 bases, J lost 3 bases, and 8 bases stayed unmatched. The germline V gene has CDR1 SGHAT and CDR2 FQNNGV. CDR3 size: 15 residues. The CDR3 loop is CASRHIRDRGYEQYF. DNA for the CDR3: TGTGCCAGCAGGCATATCCGGGACAGGGGCTACGAGCAGTACTTC. The whole variable domain, filled in from reference TRBV11-2 and TRBJ2-7, reads EAGVAQSPRYKIIEKRQSVAFWCNPISGHATLYWYQQILGQGPKLLIQFQNNGVVDDSQLPKDRFSAERLKGVDSTLKIQPAKLEDSAVYLCASRHIRDRGYEQYFGPGTRLTVT.

CDR3 region: CSARDYTWETQYF. Written as DNA, the CDR3 is TGCAGTGCTAGAGATTATACCTGGGAGACCCAGTACTTC. The rearrangement joins TRBV20-1 to TRBJ2-5; D gene ambiguous. CDR1 DFQATT and CDR2 SNEGSKA come from the germline V gene (reference sequence). The CDR3 runs 13 residues. V dropped 0 bases and J dropped 5 bases, with 10 bases sitting between them.

The chain joins TRBV29-1 to TRBJ2-2, with TRBD2 identical over 11 bases. Germline loops: CDR1 SQVTM, CDR2 ANQGSEA. J lost 4 bases, V lost 6 bases, and 4 bases had no gene match. The CDR3 spans 14 residues. CDR3 coding DNA: TGCAGCGTCGAGGGACTAGCGGCCACCGGGGAGCTGTTTTTT. Its protein product is CSVEGLAATGELFF.

CDR3 protein: CASSGGTGGFNQPQHF. In DNA form, the CDR3 reads TGTGCCAGCAGTGGAGGGACAGGGGGCTTTAATCAGCCCCAGCATTTT. The chain is built from TRBV2 and TRBJ1-5; 12 bases map to TRBD1. CDR1 and CDR2 (germline): SNHLY, FYNNEI. The V gene end was trimmed by 4 bases and the J gene end by 4 bases; junction bases not matched to a gene: 5. The CDR3 contains 16 residues. The full variable domain, in which reference TRBV2 and TRBJ1-5 provide the parts outside the CDR3, is EPEVTQTPSHQVTQMGQEVILRCVPISNHLYFYWYRQILGQKVEFLVSFYNNEISEKSEIFDDQFSVERPDGSNFTLKIRSTKLEDSAMYFCASSGGTGGFNQPQHFGDGTRLSIL.

V gene TRBV6-5 combines with J gene TRBJ2-2; D call uncertain. The CDR3 spans 12 residues. From germline, CDR1 is MNHEY and CDR2 SVGAGI. V was trimmed by 5 bases and J by 7 bases, leaving 8 bases between them. For the CDR3, the DNA is TGTGCCAGCAGTCCCCAATACGGGGAGCTGTTTTTT. Encoded protein: CASSPQYGELFF.

The chain recombines TRBV30 with TRBJ1-2; tentatively, D is TRBD1 (5 bases). This CDR3 is built from 14 residues. Germline CDR1 is GTSNPN and CDR2 is SVGIG (reference sequence). V was clipped by 0 bases and J by 7 bases, with 15 bases between them. CDR3 nucleotides: TGTGCCTGGAGTGTGAGGACACCCGGGGGTGGCTACACCTTC. Protein product: CAWSVRTPGGGYTF.

The chain carries TRBV19 and TRBJ1-2; tentative D call: TRBD1 (5 bases). CDR3 length: 15 amino acids. Germline-derived CDR1 and CDR2 are LNHDA and SQIVND (reference sequence). V was shortened by 6 bases and J by 4 bases, with 18 bases between the two germline ends. DNA of the CDR3: TGTGCCAGTAGAACAGACAACCAGGGTACCTATGGCTACACCTTC. Translating it yields CASRTDNQGTYGYTF.

The chain employs TRBV20-1 and TRBJ2-3; TRBD1 matches at 7 bases. V gave up 4 bases and J gave up 4 bases; unmatched junction bases: 11. The CDR3 runs to 15 residues. Germline CDR1 DFQATT, CDR2 SNEGSKA (reference sequence). The CDR3: CSATPGQTIPDTQYF. The CDR3 DNA is TGCAGTGCTACTCCGGGACAGACTATCCCAGATACGCAGTATTTT.

The chain carries TRBV19 and TRBJ1-2; D not resolved. The CDR3 totals 13 residues. With 1 base removed from V and 1 base from J, the gap between germline ends came to 4 bases. Looked up from germline, CDR1 is LNHDA and CDR2 is SQIVND (reference sequence). The CDR3 bases are TGTGCCAGTAGTATAGTAGGTAACTATGGCTACACCTTC. It codes for CASSIVGNYGYTF.

The rearrangement links TRBV6-2 or TRBV6-3 to TRBJ1-1; D gene unclear. Trimming removed 2 bases from V and 3 bases from J, with 4 bases in between. Germline-derived CDR1 and CDR2 are MNHEY and SVGEGT. CDR3 length: 12 residues. CDR3 nucleotides: TGTGCCAGCAGTTACCCATACACTGAAGCTTTCTTT. Translated: CASSYPYTEAFF.

The chain uses TRBV29-1 and TRBJ1-1; D may be TRBD1 (6 bases). In germline, CDR1 is SQVTM, CDR2 ANQGSEA. This CDR3 comprises 13 residues. Trimming stripped 7 bases from V and 4 bases from J, with 16 bases between. Here the CDR3 DNA reads TGCAGCGCCGACCGGGGGCCGGGCACTGAAGCTTTCTTT. Translation gives CSADRGPGTEAFF.

The V gene is TRBV5-1, the J gene TRBJ1-1; 12 bases match TRBD1. Germline V lookup: CDR1 SGHRS, CDR2 YFSETQ. Germline trimming cut 4 bases from V and 6 bases from J; bases unmatched to any gene: 4. The CDR3 has 14 residues. The CDR3 sequence: CASSRDRGQSEAFF. CDR3 coding DNA: TGCGCCAGCAGCCGGGACAGGGGGCAGTCTGAAGCTTTCTTT. Looking up the rest from reference TRBV5-1 and TRBJ1-1 gives the full variable domain: KAGVTQTPRYLIKTRGQQVTLSCSPISGHRSVSWYQQTPGQGLQFLFEYFSETQRNKGNFPGRFSGRQFSNSRSEMNVSTLELGDSALYLCASSRDRGQSEAFFGQGTRLTVV.

V and J are TRBV5-1 and TRBJ2-1, with 12 bases fitting TRBD2. Per the germline V gene, CDR1 is SGHRS and CDR2 is YFSETQ. The CDR3 runs to 15 residues. The junction had 1 base not matched to a gene; V was cut back by 1 base and J by 5 bases. In DNA, the CDR3 is TGCGCCAGCAGCTTGACTAGCGGGAGGAACAATGAGCAGTTCTTC. Amino acid sequence: CASSLTSGRNNEQFF. Supplemented by reference TRBV5-1 and TRBJ2-1, the full variable domain reads KAGVTQTPRYLIKTRGQQVTLSCSPISGHRSVSWYQQTPGQGLQFLFEYFSETQRNKGNFPGRFSGRQFSNSRSEMNVSTLELGDSALYLCASSLTSGRNNEQFFGPGTRLTVL.